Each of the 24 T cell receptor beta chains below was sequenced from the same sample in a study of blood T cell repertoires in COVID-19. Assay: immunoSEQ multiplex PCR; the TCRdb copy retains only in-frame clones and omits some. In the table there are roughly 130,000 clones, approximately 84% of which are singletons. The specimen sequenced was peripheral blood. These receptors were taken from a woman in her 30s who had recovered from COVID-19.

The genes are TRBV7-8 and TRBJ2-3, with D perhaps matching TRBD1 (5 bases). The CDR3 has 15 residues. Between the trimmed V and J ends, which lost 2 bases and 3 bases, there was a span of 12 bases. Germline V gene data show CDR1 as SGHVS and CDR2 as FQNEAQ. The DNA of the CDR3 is TGTGCCAGCAGCTTAAATAGGGGTGGAACAGATACGCAGTATTTT. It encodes CASSLNRGGTDTQYF.

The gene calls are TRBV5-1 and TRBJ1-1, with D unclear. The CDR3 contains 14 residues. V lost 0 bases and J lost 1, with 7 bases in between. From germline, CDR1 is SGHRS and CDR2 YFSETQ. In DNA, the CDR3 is TGCGCCAGCAGCTTGGGGGCAGGGAACACTGAAGCTTTCTTT. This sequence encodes CASSLGAGNTEAFF.

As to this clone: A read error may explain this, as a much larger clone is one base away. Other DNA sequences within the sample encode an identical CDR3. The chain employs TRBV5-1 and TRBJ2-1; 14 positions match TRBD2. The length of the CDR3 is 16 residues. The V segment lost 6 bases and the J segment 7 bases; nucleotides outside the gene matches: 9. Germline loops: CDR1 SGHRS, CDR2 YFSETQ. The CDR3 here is CASKDPGTSGRNEQFF. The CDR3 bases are TGCGCCAGCAAGGATCCCGGGACTAGCGGGAGAAATGAGCAGTTCTTC.

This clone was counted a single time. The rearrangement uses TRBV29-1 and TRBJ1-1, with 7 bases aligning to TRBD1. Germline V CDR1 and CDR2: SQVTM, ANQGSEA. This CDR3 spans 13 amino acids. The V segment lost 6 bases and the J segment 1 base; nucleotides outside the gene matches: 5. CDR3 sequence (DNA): TGCAGCGTAACCCGGGACAGGAACACTGAAGCTTTCTTT. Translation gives CSVTRDRNTEAFF.

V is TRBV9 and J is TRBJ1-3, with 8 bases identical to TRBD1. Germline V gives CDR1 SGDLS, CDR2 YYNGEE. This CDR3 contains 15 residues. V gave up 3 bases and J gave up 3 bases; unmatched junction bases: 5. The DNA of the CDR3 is TGTGCCAGCAGCGCCCAGGGGGCGCTTGGAAACACCATATATTTT. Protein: CASSAQGALGNTIYF.

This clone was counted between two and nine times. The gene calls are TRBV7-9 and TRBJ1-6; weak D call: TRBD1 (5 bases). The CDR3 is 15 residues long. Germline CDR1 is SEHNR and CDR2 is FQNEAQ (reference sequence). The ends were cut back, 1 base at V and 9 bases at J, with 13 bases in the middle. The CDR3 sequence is CASSLVGQGSSPLHF. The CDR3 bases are TGTGCCAGCAGCTTAGTGGGGCAGGGTAGTTCACCCCTCCACTTT. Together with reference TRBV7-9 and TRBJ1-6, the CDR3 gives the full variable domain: DTGVSQNPRHKITKRGQNVTFRCDPISEHNRLYWYRQTLGQGPEFLTYFQNEAQLEKSRLLSDRFSAERPKGSFSTLEIQRTEQGDSAMYLCASSLVGQGSSPLHFGNGTRLTVT.

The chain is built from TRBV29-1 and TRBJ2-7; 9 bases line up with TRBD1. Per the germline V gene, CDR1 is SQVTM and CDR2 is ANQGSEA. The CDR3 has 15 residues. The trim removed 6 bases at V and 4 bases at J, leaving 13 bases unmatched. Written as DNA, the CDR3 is TGCAGCGTCGAATTCGGGACAGGGAAAGGGTACGAGCAGTACTTC. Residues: CSVEFGTGKGYEQYF.

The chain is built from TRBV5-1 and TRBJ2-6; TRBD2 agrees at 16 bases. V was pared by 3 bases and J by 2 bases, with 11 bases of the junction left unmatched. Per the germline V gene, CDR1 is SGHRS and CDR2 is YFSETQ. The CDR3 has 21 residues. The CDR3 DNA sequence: TGCGCCAGCAGCTCCTCCGCAGGGACTAGCGGGGGGGCCCCTGGGGCCAACGTCCTGACTTTC. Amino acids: CASSSSAGTSGGAPGANVLTF.

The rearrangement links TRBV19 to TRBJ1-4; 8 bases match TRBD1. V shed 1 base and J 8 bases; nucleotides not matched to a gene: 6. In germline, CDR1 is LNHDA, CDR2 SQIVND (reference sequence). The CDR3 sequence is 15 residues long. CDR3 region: CASSIASGGREKLFF. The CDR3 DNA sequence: TGTGCCAGTAGTATAGCATCAGGGGGCAGGGAAAAACTGTTTTTT. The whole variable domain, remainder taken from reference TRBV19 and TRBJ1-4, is DGGITQSPKYLFRKEGQNVTLSCEQNLNHDAMYWYRQDPGQGLRLIYYSQIVNDFQKGDIAEGYSVSREKKESFPLTVTSAQKNPTAFYLCASSIASGGREKLFFGSGTQLSVL.

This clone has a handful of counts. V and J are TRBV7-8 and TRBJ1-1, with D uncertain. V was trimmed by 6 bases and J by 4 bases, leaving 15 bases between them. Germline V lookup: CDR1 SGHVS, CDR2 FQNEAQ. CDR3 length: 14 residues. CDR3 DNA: TGTGCCAGCAGGCTTTCGGGAGTCGGCACTGAAGCTTTCTTT. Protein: CASRLSGVGTEAFF.

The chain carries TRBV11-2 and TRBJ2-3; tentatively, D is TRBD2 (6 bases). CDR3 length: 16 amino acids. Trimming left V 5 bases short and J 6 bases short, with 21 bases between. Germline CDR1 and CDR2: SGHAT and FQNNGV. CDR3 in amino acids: CASSLPGLRAWDTQYF. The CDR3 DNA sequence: TGTGCCAGCAGCCTCCCGGGACTCAGGGCGTGGGATACGCAGTATTTT.

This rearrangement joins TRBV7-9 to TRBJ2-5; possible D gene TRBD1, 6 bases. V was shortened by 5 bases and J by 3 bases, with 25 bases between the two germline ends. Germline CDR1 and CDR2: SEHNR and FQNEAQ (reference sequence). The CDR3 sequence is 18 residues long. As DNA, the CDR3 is TGTGCCAGCAGCCAAATGGCACAGGGCAAGGGGCAGGAAGAGACCCAGTACTTC. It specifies CASSQMAQGKGQEETQYF.

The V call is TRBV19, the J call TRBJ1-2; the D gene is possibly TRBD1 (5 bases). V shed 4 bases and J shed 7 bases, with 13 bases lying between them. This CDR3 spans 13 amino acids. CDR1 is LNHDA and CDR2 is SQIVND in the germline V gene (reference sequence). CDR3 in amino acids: CASSTTGKVGYTF. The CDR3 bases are TGTGCCAGTAGTACAACAGGAAAGGTTGGCTACACCTTC.

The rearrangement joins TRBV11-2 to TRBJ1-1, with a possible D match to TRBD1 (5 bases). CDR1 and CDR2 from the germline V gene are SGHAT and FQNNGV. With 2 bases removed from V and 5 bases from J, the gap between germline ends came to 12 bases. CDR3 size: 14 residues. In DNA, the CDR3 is TGTGCCAGCAGCTTAACGGGGGTAGGAACTGAAGCTTTCTTT. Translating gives CASSLTGVGTEAFF.

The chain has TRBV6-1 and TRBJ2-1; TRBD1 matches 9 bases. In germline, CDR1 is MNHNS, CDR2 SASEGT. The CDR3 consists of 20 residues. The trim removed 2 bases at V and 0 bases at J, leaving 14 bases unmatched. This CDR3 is CASSERTGGTIPSSYNEQFF. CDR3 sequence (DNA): TGTGCCAGCAGTGAAAGAACAGGGGGCACCATCCCGAGCTCCTACAATGAGCAGTTCTTC.

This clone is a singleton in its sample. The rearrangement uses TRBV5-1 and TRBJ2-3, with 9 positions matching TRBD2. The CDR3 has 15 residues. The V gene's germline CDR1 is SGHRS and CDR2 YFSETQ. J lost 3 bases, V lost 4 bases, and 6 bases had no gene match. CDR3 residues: CASSGGTSGTDTQYF. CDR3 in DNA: TGCGCCAGCAGCGGTGGAACTAGCGGGACAGATACGCAGTATTTT.

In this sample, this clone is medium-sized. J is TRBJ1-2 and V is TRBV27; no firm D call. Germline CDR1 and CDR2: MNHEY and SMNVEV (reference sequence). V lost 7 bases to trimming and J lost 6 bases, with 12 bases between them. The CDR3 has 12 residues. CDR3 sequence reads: CASTLRGNGYTF. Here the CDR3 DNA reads TGTGCCAGCACCCTTAGAGGGAATGGCTACACCTTC.

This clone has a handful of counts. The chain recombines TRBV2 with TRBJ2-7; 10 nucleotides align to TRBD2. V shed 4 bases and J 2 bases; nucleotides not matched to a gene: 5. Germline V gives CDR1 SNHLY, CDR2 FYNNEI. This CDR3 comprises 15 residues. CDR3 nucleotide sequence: TGTGCCAGCAGTGCTAGCGGGGGCCGAGCCTACGAGCAGTACTTC. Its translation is CASSASGGRAYEQYF.

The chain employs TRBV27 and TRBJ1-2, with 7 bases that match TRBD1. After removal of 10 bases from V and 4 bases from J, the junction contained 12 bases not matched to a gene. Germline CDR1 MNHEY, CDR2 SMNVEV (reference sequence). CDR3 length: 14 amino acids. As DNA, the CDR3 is TGTGCCACCGGGACAGCGCCTTGGGGCTATGGCTACACCTTC. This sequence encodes CATGTAPWGYGYTF.

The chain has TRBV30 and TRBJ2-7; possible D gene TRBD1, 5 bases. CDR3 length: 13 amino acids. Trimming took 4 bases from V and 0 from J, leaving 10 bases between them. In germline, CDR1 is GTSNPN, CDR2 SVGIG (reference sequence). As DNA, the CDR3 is TGTGCCTGGAACCCGCAGGGCTCCTACGAGCAGTACTTC. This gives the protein CAWNPQGSYEQYF.

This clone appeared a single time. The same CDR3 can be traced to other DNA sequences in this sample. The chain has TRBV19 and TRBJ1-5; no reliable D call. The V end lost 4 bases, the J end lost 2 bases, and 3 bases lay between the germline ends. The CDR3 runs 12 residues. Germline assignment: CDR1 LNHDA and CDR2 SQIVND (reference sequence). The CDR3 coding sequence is TGTGCCAGTAGTACGGGCAATCAGCCCCAGCATTTT. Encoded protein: CASSTGNQPQHF.

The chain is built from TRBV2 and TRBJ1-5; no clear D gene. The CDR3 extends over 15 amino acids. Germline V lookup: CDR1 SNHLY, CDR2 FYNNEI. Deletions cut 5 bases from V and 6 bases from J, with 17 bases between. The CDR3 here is CASSFEETRGQPQHF. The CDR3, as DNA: TGTGCCAGCAGTTTTGAGGAGACACGGGGTCAGCCCCAGCATTTT.

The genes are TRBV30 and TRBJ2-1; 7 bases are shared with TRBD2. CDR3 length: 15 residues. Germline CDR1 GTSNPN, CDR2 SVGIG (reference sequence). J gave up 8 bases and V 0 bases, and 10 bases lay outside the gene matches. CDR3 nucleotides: TGTGCCTGGAGTGTACTGGGACTACCCGCGGATGAGCAGTTCTTC. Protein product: CAWSVLGLPADEQFF.

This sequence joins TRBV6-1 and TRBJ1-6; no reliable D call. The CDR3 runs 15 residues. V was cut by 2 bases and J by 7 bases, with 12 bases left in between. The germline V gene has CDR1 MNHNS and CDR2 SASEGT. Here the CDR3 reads CASSETVRSNSPLHF. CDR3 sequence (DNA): TGTGCCAGCAGTGAAACAGTGCGCTCGAATTCACCCCTCCACTTT.